Below are 9 T cell receptor beta chains sequenced from a single sample in a study of T cell responses to AZD1222 COVID-19 vaccine. Measured with immunoSEQ multiplex PCR; TCRdb has only the in-frame clones, and not every one. The sample holds approximately 150,000 clones, roughly nine tenths seen once. Sequenced here: peripheral blood, sampled 28 days after the second AZD1222 dose. These receptors were taken from an adult who received the AZD1222 COVID-19 vaccine.

CDR3 in amino acids: CATSDLAYTEAFF. DNA for the CDR3: TGTGCCACCAGTGACCTCGCCTACACTGAAGCTTTCTTT. The chain couples TRBV24-1 to TRBJ1-1, with D unclear. This CDR3 is 13 amino acids long. Per germline, CDR1 KGHDR and CDR2 SFDVKD. The V gene lost 4 bases and the J gene lost 3 bases, with 8 bases spanning the gap.

This chain connects TRBV5-1 to TRBJ1-6; D unresolved. The length of the CDR3 is 18 residues. Germline assignment: CDR1 SGHRS and CDR2 YFSETQ. The ends were cut back, 0 bases at V and 8 bases at J, with 21 bases in the middle. For the CDR3, the DNA is TGCGCCAGCAGCTTGGATGGTTTTTCTGACCCCCTCTATTCACCCCTCCACTTT. It is translated as CASSLDGFSDPLYSPLHF.

The chain has TRBV7-6 and TRBJ1-5, with D possibly matching TRBD1 (5 bases). The CDR3 sequence is 14 residues long. Germline CDR1 and CDR2: SGHVS and FNYEAQ. The V and J ends lost 1 base and 3 bases respectively, with 7 bases between them. The CDR3 DNA is TGTGCCAGCAGCTTAGGAGGGGTCAATCAGCCCCAGCATTTT. Translating gives CASSLGGVNQPQHF.

The rearrangement links TRBV7-2 to TRBJ2-5; D is uncertain. This CDR3 spans 15 amino acids. Germline V gene sequence: CDR1 SGHTA, CDR2 FQGNSA. V was clipped by 0 bases and J by 2 bases, with 10 bases between them. The CDR3, as DNA: TGTGCCAGCAGCTTAGCGCTTACGGAACAAGAGACCCAGTACTTC. Its translation: CASSLALTEQETQYF.

This clone was seen only a few times. The CDR3 nucleotides are TGTGCCAGCAGTGAACTTTCAGGGGGTCAGCCCCAGCATTTT. Translated: CASSELSGGQPQHF. The J gene is TRBJ1-5, the V gene TRBV2, with 7 nucleotides matching TRBD1. Germline loops: CDR1 SNHLY, CDR2 FYNNEI. J lost 6 bases, V lost 2 bases, and 4 bases had no gene match. The CDR3 has 14 residues.

The chain couples TRBV6-2 or TRBV6-3 to TRBJ2-5; D is uncertain. Germline loops: CDR1 MNHEY, CDR2 SVGEGT. This CDR3 is 14 amino acids long. V lost 6 bases, J lost 1 base, and 12 bases lay in between. CDR3 sequence reads: CASSNSEIQETQYF. The DNA of the CDR3 is TGTGCCAGCAGCAACTCAGAAATCCAAGAGACCCAGTACTTC.

V gene TRBV3-1 (or the pseudogene TRBV3-2) combines with J gene TRBJ2-1; no clear D. Between the trimmed V and J ends, which lost 0 bases and 2 bases, there was a span of 8 bases. From germline, CDR1 is LGHDT and CDR2 YNNKEL (reference sequence). The CDR3 has 15 residues. The CDR3 DNA sequence: TGTGCCAGCAGCCAAGACGAAGGGACCTACAATGAGCAGTTCTTC. It is translated as CASSQDEGTYNEQFF.

The CDR3 sequence: CASSLGGTRAYEQYF. DNA of the CDR3: TGTGCCAGCAGCTTAGGGGGGACAAGGGCCTACGAGCAGTACTTC. The rearrangement uses TRBV13 and TRBJ2-7; D may be TRBD1 (6 bases). The germline gives CDR1 PRHDT, CDR2 FYEKMQ (reference sequence). CDR3 length: 15 amino acids. Trimming left V 0 bases short and J 2 bases short, with 11 bases between.

This sequence joins TRBV11-2 and TRBJ2-7, with D possibly matching TRBD1 (5 bases). The V gene lost 7 bases and the J gene lost 3 bases, with 16 bases spanning the gap. Germline values: CDR1 SGHAT, CDR2 FQNNGV. There are 14 residues in the CDR3. The CDR3 spells CASTTVGLYYEQYF. DNA for the CDR3: TGTGCCAGCACTACGGTGGGGCTTTACTACGAGCAGTACTTC.